The TCR beta chain described here comes from a study of patients and donors after allogeneic stem cell transplantation. TCRdb redid the calling of the RT-PCR reads with MiXCR, one entry per CDR3 protein. This sample has roughly 940,000 distinct CDR3 sequences; approximately 18% occur once, and the top ten carry around 6%. V was pared by 6 bases and J by 6 bases, with 14 bases of the junction left unmatched. From germline, CDR1 is MNHNS and CDR2 SASEGT. The CDR3 sequence is 17 residues long. The clonotype originates from a human donor who was either an allogeneic HSCT recipient or a stem cell or donor lymphocyte infusion donor (not recorded which). It is not recorded whose cells these are; they may come from a transplant donor. Input material: blood, either unsorted or a sorted T cell fraction (not recorded which). The chain is built from TRBV6-1 and TRBJ2-2; 9 bases agree with TRBD2. The CDR3 DNA reads TGTGCCAGCAGCGAGGGTTTCATAGTAGCGGGAGCCGGGGAGCTGTTTTTT. It specifies CASSEGFIVAGAGELFF.